The rows below give T cell receptor beta chains drawn from one sample of a study of blood T cell repertoires in COVID-19. Generated by immunoSEQ multiplex PCR, the TCRdb table keeps only in-frame clones and is missing some. This table has approximately 230,000 clones, almost 85% appearing once. The sequencing input was PBMCs or T cells enriched from blood (not recorded which). These receptors were taken from a man aged 40-55 years who had recovered from COVID-19. The conserved cysteine and the conserved F or W are not part of the CDR3 here.

j_call,v_call,cdr3_aa
TRBJ2-1,TRBV19,ASTNTGTGGAGAVNEQF
TRBJ1-4,TRBV6-5,ASLRTGGREKLF
TRBJ2-4,TRBV5-1,ASSTTSYRNIQY
TRBJ2-1,TRBV5-4,ASSSSVISDNEQF
TRBJ1-6,TRBV28,ATQFPQTGGNSPLH
TRBJ2-7,TRBV25-1,ASNPAGAYEQY
TRBJ2-7,TRBV5-6,ASSLGSHEQY
TRBJ1-1,TRBV28,ASIQTGAYTEAF
TRBJ2-6,TRBV2,ASSGEWRSGANVLT
TRBJ1-5,TRBV9,AILPGGASNQPQH
TRBJ2-7,TRBV18,ASSPPGNPYEQY
TRBJ1-6,TRBV5-6,ASSVVAGTEDSPLH
TRBJ1-5,TRBV4-2,ASSQDRRGNQPQH
TRBJ1-1,TRBV11-2,ASTKGWDTEAF
TRBJ2-7,TRBV27,ASSLAAGVYEQY
TRBJ1-1,TRBV27,ASSLDYLGTEAF
TRBJ2-3,TRBV4-1,ASSQTGSNAYTQY
TRBJ2-1,TRBV9,ASSVVSGSGNEQF
TRBJ2-5,TRBV7-6,ASSLGLAGGGQETQY
TRBJ2-1,TRBV9,ASPDRGDCNEQF
TRBJ1-4,TRBV18,ASSPPGLGHEKLF
TRBJ1-5,TRBV6-5,ASSPDRAGNQPQH
TRBJ1-4,TRBV4-1,ASSLRGFNEKLF
TRBJ2-3,TRBV9,ASSALGHPDTQY
TRBJ1-3,TRBV7-6,ASSPGRISGNTIY
TRBJ1-6,TRBV28,ASSPHRGYNSPLH
TRBJ2-2,TRBV27,ASRTGTANTGELF
TRBJ2-1,TRBV19,ASSISIAGGPNEQF
TRBJ2-7,TRBV5-4,ASSITYEQY
TRBJ2-1,TRBV7-2,ASKAGGSYNEQF
TRBJ1-6,TRBV5-4,ASSSDRDRETSPLH
TRBJ2-3,TRBV3-1/TRBV3-2,ASSYGRGTDTQY
TRBJ1-5,TRBV5-8,ASSLAQPQH
TRBJ1-3,TRBV5-4,ASSLAAGEDTIY
TRBJ2-1,TRBV11-3,ASSFRSYNEQF
TRBJ2-3,TRBV5-4,ASSLEGRAGTDTQY
TRBJ1-2,TRBV30,AWSREDGYT
TRBJ1-2,TRBV7-6,ASSLSQGGGYT
TRBJ2-5,TRBV5-8,ASSSGGEGQETQY
TRBJ2-7,TRBV27,ASSPKVARGEQY
TRBJ1-2,TRBV19,ASIQQVGNAYGYT
TRBJ1-1,TRBV7-2,ASSLPNRDEAF